The present TCR beta chain was sequenced within a study of response to subunit inactivated influenza vaccine. Study conclusions and caveats: That few new T cells are recruited by each seasonal influenza vaccination was the authors' suggestion.

TCRdb analysed the RT-PCR reads with MiXCR anew, one entry per CDR3 protein. The sample consists of roughly 670,000 distinct CDR3 sequences, 14% of them appearing once. Germline V gene sequence: CDR1 MDHEN, CDR2 SYDVKM. The V end lost 8 bases, the J end lost 0 bases, and 10 bases lay between the germline ends. CDR3 size: 14 residues. With regard to this clonotype: What it binds is unknown.

This TCR derives from a man aged 50 to 59 who received an inactivated influenza vaccine. The chain has TRBV28 and TRBJ2-2; D is perhaps TRBD1 (5 bases). The specimen was PBMCs from blood, collected 14 days before vaccination. The CDR3 sequence: CASFSGPNTGELFF. CDR3 bases: TGTGCCAGCTTCTCAGGGCCGAACACCGGGGAGCTGTTTTTT.